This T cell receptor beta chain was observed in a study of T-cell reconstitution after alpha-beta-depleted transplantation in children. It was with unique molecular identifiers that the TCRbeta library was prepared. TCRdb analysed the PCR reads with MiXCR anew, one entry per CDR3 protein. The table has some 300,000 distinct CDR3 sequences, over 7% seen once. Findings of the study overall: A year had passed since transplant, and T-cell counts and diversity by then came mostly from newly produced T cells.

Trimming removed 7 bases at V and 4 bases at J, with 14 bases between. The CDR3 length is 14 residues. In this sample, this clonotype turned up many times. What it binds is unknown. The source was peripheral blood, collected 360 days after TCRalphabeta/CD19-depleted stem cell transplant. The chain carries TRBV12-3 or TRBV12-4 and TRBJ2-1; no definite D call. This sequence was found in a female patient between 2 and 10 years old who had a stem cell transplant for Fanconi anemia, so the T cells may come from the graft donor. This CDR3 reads CASNNGPQYNEQFF. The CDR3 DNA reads TGTGCCAGCAACAACGGACCACAGTACAATGAGCAGTTCTTC.